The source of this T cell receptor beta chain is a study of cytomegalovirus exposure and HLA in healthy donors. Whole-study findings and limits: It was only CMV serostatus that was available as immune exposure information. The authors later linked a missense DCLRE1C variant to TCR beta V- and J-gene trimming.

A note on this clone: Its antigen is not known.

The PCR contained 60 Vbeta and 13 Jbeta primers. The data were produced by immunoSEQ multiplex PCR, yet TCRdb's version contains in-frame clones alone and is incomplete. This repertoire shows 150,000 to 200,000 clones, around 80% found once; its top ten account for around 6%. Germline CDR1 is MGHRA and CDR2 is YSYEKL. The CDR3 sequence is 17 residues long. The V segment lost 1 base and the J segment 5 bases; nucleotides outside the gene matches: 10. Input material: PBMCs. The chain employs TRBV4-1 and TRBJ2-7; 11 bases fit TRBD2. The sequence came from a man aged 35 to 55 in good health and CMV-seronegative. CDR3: CASSQGLAGGPMDEQYF. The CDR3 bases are TGCGCCAGCAGCCAAGGGCTAGCGGGAGGTCCTATGGACGAGCAGTACTTC.